The next 23 T cell receptor beta chains were all read from a single sample in a study of blood T cell repertoires in COVID-19. The protocol was immunoSEQ multiplex PCR, while the TCRdb copy is restricted to in-frame clones and leaves out a portion. Of 250,000 or so clones listed, around 90% are singletons. The sample comprised peripheral blood. These receptors were obtained from a woman in her twenties or thirties with acute or convalescent COVID-19.

Only a few counts were recorded for this clone. The CDR3 DNA follows: TGTGCCTGGAGTCGGGGACACCTCTACGAGCAGTACTTC. This codes for CAWSRGHLYEQYF. The J gene is TRBJ2-7, the V gene TRBV30, with D maybe TRBD1 (6 bases). V lost 2 bases and J lost 3, with 11 bases in between. The CDR3 length is 13 residues. Germline V CDR1 and CDR2: GTSNPN, SVGIG (reference sequence). The full variable domain, in which reference TRBV30 and TRBJ2-7 provide the parts outside the CDR3, is SQTIHQWPATLVQPVGSPLSLECTVEGTSNPNLYWYRQAAGRGLQLLFYSVGIGQISSEVPQNLSASRPQDRQFILSSKKLLLSDSGFYLCAWSRGHLYEQYFGPGTRLTVT.

J is TRBJ1-5 and V is TRBV6-2 or TRBV6-3; TRBD1 matches 10 bases. V lost 0 bases and J lost 5; bases outside the gene matches: 4. The CDR3 is 16 amino acids. Germline CDR1 is MNHEY and CDR2 is SVGEGT. CDR3 nucleotides: TGTGCCAGCAGTTACTCGATGGGACAGGGGTATCAGCCCCAGCATTTT. Its protein is CASSYSMGQGYQPQHF.

This sequence joins TRBV7-2 and TRBJ2-7; 10 bases are shared with TRBD2. CDR3 length: 12 amino acids. Germline lookup yields CDR1 SGHTA and CDR2 FQGNSA. Trimming removed 5 bases from V and 7 bases from J; junction bases left unmatched: 2. CDR3 in amino acids: CASSRTSGEQYF. The CDR3 DNA is TGTGCCAGCAGCCGGACTAGCGGAGAGCAGTACTTC.

The rearrangement joins TRBV12-3 or TRBV12-4 to TRBJ1-1, with no clear D. The CDR3 loop spans 13 amino acids. V lost 3 bases to trimming and J lost 1 base, with 6 bases between them. CDR3 residues: CASSFGQNTEAFF. For the CDR3, the DNA is TGTGCCAGCAGTTTTGGGCAGAACACTGAAGCTTTCTTT.

The gene calls are TRBV11-2 and TRBJ1-6, with TRBD1 as a possible D gene (6 bases). There are 17 residues in the CDR3. The V gene lost 3 bases and the J gene lost 5 bases, with 17 bases spanning the gap. Germline values: CDR1 SGHAT, CDR2 FQNNGV. As DNA, the CDR3 is TGTGCCAGCAGCTTTCCCCGCGGGGGGCTTGATAATTCACCCCTCCACTTT. Protein: CASSFPRGGLDNSPLHF. The entire variable domain, with the rest obtained from reference TRBV11-2 and TRBJ1-6, is as follows: EAGVAQSPRYKIIEKRQSVAFWCNPISGHATLYWYQQILGQGPKLLIQFQNNGVVDDSQLPKDRFSAERLKGVDSTLKIQPAKLEDSAVYLCASSFPRGGLDNSPLHFGNGTRLTVT.

The chain has TRBV7-9 and TRBJ2-7; no firm D call. CDR3 length equals 14 residues. Germline V gives CDR1 SEHNR, CDR2 FQNEAQ (reference sequence). With 2 bases removed from V and 9 bases from J, the gap between germline ends came to 17 bases. DNA of the CDR3: TGTGCCAGCAGCTTAAGTGACAAGCCGTTTCTGCAGTACTTC. Protein product: CASSLSDKPFLQYF.

V gene TRBV7-9 combines with J gene TRBJ1-1; tentatively, D is TRBD1 (5 bases). This CDR3 is 13 amino acids long. The germline V gene encodes CDR1 SEHNR and CDR2 FQNEAQ (reference sequence). The V gene lost 5 bases and the J gene lost 4 bases, with 11 bases spanning the gap. CDR3: CASSPQGGTEAFF. CDR3 coding DNA: TGTGCCAGCAGCCCCCAGGGTGGCACTGAAGCTTTCTTT.

The gene calls are TRBV25-1 and TRBJ1-4; TRBD1 matches 7 bases. V lost 3 bases to trimming and J lost 6 bases; unmatched junction nucleotides: 7. The CDR3 extends over 15 amino acids. Germline-derived CDR1 and CDR2 are MGHDK and SYGVNS. Here the CDR3 DNA reads TGTGCCAGCAGTGACCTTAGACAGGGCGATGAAAAACTGTTTTTT. Amino acids: CASSDLRQGDEKLFF.

The chain couples TRBV11-3 to TRBJ2-1; tentatively, D is TRBD2 (6 bases). Per germline, CDR1 SGHNT and CDR2 YENEEA. The CDR3 has 17 amino acids. Trimming removed 5 bases from V and 2 bases from J, with 19 bases in between. As DNA, the CDR3 is TGTGCCAGCAGCCCCCGGCGGCGGGGAGGAACCTACAATGAGCAGTTCTTC. It encodes CASSPRRRGGTYNEQFF.

V usage is TRBV30 and J usage is TRBJ1-5; D remains unclear. V was shortened by 0 bases and J by 5 bases, with 5 bases between the two germline ends. This CDR3 has 12 amino acids. Germline V gene data show CDR1 as GTSNPN and CDR2 as SVGIG (reference sequence). CDR3 DNA: TGTGCCTGGAGTGTAGCTCATCAGCCCCAGCATTTT. Its translation is CAWSVAHQPQHF.

The gene calls are TRBV20-1 and TRBJ2-7; TRBD2 matches 8 bases. Germline lookup yields CDR1 DFQATT and CDR2 SNEGSKA (reference sequence). Germline trimming cut 3 bases from V and 0 bases from J; bases unmatched to any gene: 4. CDR3 length: 14 residues. This CDR3 is CSASFGRGSYEQYF. The DNA of the CDR3 is TGCAGTGCTAGTTTCGGGAGGGGCTCCTACGAGCAGTACTTC.

This chain joins TRBV19 and TRBJ1-1, with 8 bases aligning to TRBD1. The CDR3 sequence is 19 residues long. Germline V gene lookup returns CDR1 LNHDA and CDR2 SQIVND (reference sequence). With V trimmed by 0 bases and J by 5 bases, 17 bases remained unmatched. CDR3 in DNA: TGTGCCAGTAGTATAGATACCGGTATATGGGGACAGGCAAATACTGAAGCTTTCTTT. Translating it yields CASSIDTGIWGQANTEAFF.

The chain combines TRBV21-1 with TRBJ2-4; TRBD1 is the table's D call, not checked against the DNA. TRBV21-1 is a pseudogene locus. This CDR3 is 16 amino acids long. CDR3 sequence: CASSKAASWAKNIQYF. CDR3 in DNA: TGTGCCAGCAGCAAAGCGGCTTCTTGGGCCAAAAACATTCAGTACTTC.

This clone appeared a few times. The chain combines TRBV5-1 with TRBJ2-7; TRBD2 agrees at 11 bases. The V gene's germline CDR1 is SGHRS and CDR2 YFSETQ. The CDR3 is 17 residues long. V was pared by 2 bases and J by 4 bases, with 11 bases of the junction left unmatched. This chain's CDR3 is CASSLRLAGGPEYEQYF. The CDR3 coding sequence is TGCGCCAGCAGCTTACGGCTAGCGGGAGGACCGGAATACGAGCAGTACTTC. The variable domain in full, with the rest retrieved from reference TRBV5-1 and TRBJ2-7, is KAGVTQTPRYLIKTRGQQVTLSCSPISGHRSVSWYQQTPGQGLQFLFEYFSETQRNKGNFPGRFSGRQFSNSRSEMNVSTLELGDSALYLCASSLRLAGGPEYEQYFGPGTRLTVT.

The V and J genes are TRBV9 and TRBJ1-2; D is undetermined. Trimming shortened V by 3 bases and J by 4 bases, and 13 bases separated the two germline ends. The CDR3 is made up of 14 amino acids. Germline loops: CDR1 SGDLS, CDR2 YYNGEE. The CDR3 DNA reads TGTGCCAGCAGCGCTCCCTTTAGCTCCTATGGCTACACCTTC. Its protein product is CASSAPFSSYGYTF.

This clone appeared a single time. The chain links TRBV4-1 to TRBJ2-1; 10 bases match TRBD2. This CDR3 is 15 amino acids long. V shed 5 bases, J shed 7 bases, and the junction held 8 bases outside the gene matches. Germline CDR1 reads MGHRA; CDR2 reads YSYEKL. The CDR3 is CASSEAGGQRNEQFF. CDR3 bases: TGCGCCAGCAGCGAAGCGGGAGGGCAAAGAAATGAGCAGTTCTTC.

The chain recombines TRBV6-2 or TRBV6-3 with TRBJ1-1; D remains ambiguous. Germline V gives CDR1 MNHEY, CDR2 SVGEGT. The V gene lost 0 bases and the J gene lost 1 base, with 12 bases spanning the gap. CDR3 length: 16 residues. The CDR3 protein is CASSYSVTDGNTEAFF. For the CDR3, the DNA is TGTGCCAGCAGTTACTCGGTTACAGACGGGAACACTGAAGCTTTCTTT.

This chain links TRBV9 with TRBJ1-3, with 12 bases lining up with TRBD1. The J segment lost 0 bases and the V segment lost 4 bases, leaving 5 bases of the junction unmatched. The CDR3 extends over 17 amino acids. Germline loops: CDR1 SGDLS, CDR2 YYNGEE. In DNA, the CDR3 is TGTGCCAGCAGCATCGGGACAGGGGGCCTCTCTGGAAACACCATATATTTT. It encodes CASSIGTGGLSGNTIYF.

The gene calls are TRBV20-1 and TRBJ2-5; 7 bases are a match to TRBD2. This CDR3 contains 14 residues. The J segment lost 4 bases and the V segment lost 3 bases, leaving 8 bases of the junction unmatched. The germline CDR1 and CDR2 sequences are DFQATT and SNEGSKA (reference sequence). CDR3 nucleotide sequence: TGCAGTGCTAGTGGTGGGAGGGCCCTAGAGACCCAGTACTTC. Its protein product is CSASGGRALETQYF.

The CDR3 spells CASSEDRDNEQFF. The CDR3, as DNA: TGTGCCAGCAGTGAGGACAGAGACAATGAGCAGTTCTTC. The V gene is TRBV2, the J gene TRBJ2-1; D is possibly TRBD1 (6 bases). Germline V gene data show CDR1 as SNHLY and CDR2 as FYNNEI. The V end was cut by 3 bases, the J end by 5 bases, with 8 bases between. The CDR3 length is 13 residues.

The rearrangement links TRBV7-8 to TRBJ1-1, with D maybe TRBD1 (6 bases). Germline-derived CDR1 and CDR2 are SGHVS and FQNEAQ. V lost 5 bases, J lost 4 bases, and 17 bases lay in between. This CDR3 spans 15 amino acids. In DNA form, the CDR3 reads TGTGCCAGCAGCCCCCTTGGGGGGGCGGCCACTGAAGCTTTCTTT. Translating gives CASSPLGGAATEAFF.

The CDR3 loop is CSGRGFSYNEQFF. DNA of the CDR3: TGCAGCGGCAGGGGATTTTCCTACAATGAGCAGTTCTTC. The chain employs TRBV29-1 and TRBJ2-1, with D maybe TRBD1 (6 bases). CDR1 SQVTM and CDR2 ANQGSEA come from the germline V gene. The CDR3 sequence is 13 residues long. The V and J ends lost 7 bases and 1 base respectively, with 11 bases between them.

The chain links TRBV5-1 to TRBJ2-1, with D maybe TRBD2 (6 bases). V gave up 0 bases and J gave up 1 base, with 11 bases separating them. Germline values: CDR1 SGHRS, CDR2 YFSETQ. This CDR3 spans 16 amino acids. The CDR3 sequence is CASSLVAGRSYNEQFF. CDR3 coding DNA: TGCGCCAGCAGCTTGGTGGCGGGACGTTCCTACAATGAGCAGTTCTTC.